This T cell receptor beta chain was sequenced for a study of shared clonotypes between healthy human individuals. Positively selected for CCR7, the CD45RO-negative cells used as naive CD8 cells excluded terminally differentiated effector memory CD45RA+ cells. The donors, healthy adults who were HIV-negative, had experienced no recent acute infections or vaccinations. V lost 6 bases, J lost 4 bases, and 7 bases lay in between. The CDR3 sequence is 11 residues long. The germline V gene has CDR1 ENHRY and CDR2 SYGVKD. Sequencing was performed with immunoSEQ multiplex PCR; in TCRdb, only in-frame clones are kept and a portion is missing. Of 700,000 to 950,000 clones detected, just over 95% appear once; the ten largest clones hold over 0.2%.

The TCR comes from a man in his thirties or forties in good health. This sequence joins TRBV10-3 and TRBJ2-7; TRBD1 is a possible D gene (6 bases). Sequences were obtained from naive CD8+ T cells sorted from blood. CDR3 nucleotide sequence: TGTGCCATCAGACAGGGTTACGAGCAGTACTTC. It translates to CAIRQGYEQYF.